This is a list of T cell receptor beta chains from one sample in a study of human T cells and chemical hapten exposure. TCRdb recomputed calls from the RACE reads with MiXCR, one row per CDR3 protein. The sample has approximately 110,000 distinct CDR3 sequences; about 10% are singletons. The source material was whole blood, sampled in connection with sensitization to the hapten diphenylcyclopropenone (DPC). The receptors stem from a woman aged 40-49 years with alopecia areata. Some clones in this sample may be carry-over from other donors' samples. Each CDR3 is given with its conserved first and last residue. D genes are given only for firm matches. The size entry is marked missing in some rows and otherwise reads once, few, many or a size class.

>-|TRBJ2-3|TRBV29-1|-
TGCAGCGGGCTCACAGATACGCAGTATTTT
CSGLTDTQYF
>few|TRBJ2-5|TRBV3-1|-
TGTGCCAGCAGCCAAGATGTGAAGATTCAAGAGACCCAGTACTTC
CASSQDVKIQETQYF
>few|TRBJ2-1|TRBV12-3/TRBV12-4|-
TGTGCCAGCAGCCCTCTAGGGTACGGTGAGCAGTTCTTC
CASSPLGYGEQFF
>few|TRBJ1-2|TRBV7-9|-
TGTGCCAGCAGCTTAGCGATGGCAGGGAACTATGGCTACACCTTC
CASSLAMAGNYGYTF
>many|TRBJ1-5|TRBV12-3/TRBV12-4|-
TGTGCCAGCAGTTTACGGGGAGGTCAGCCCCAGCATTTT
CASSLRGGQPQHF
>few|TRBJ2-7|TRBV7-3|-
TGTGCCAGCAGCCCCGCGCCGGGTCCTATCTACGAGCAGTACTTC
CASSPAPGPIYEQYF
>few|TRBJ1-2|TRBV19|-
TGTGCCAGTAGTATAGATCGGGGTTATGGCTACACCTTC
CASSIDRGYGYTF
>many|TRBJ1-2|TRBV30|TRBD1
TGTGCCTGGAGGGATGACAGGGTCCCTCGATTGCCTCACTATGGCTACACCTTC
CAWRDDRVPRLPHYGYTF
>-|TRBJ2-2|TRBV5-4|-
TGTGCCAGCAGCTTGGCCGTTAGCGGCGGGGAGCTGTTTTTT
CASSLAVSGGELFF
>-|TRBJ1-3|TRBV6-5|-
TGTGCCAGCAGCCCCGGGGCAGGGAAAAACACCATATATTTT
CASSPGAGKNTIYF
>few|TRBJ2-1|TRBV27|TRBD2
TGTGCCAGCAGTTTTATAGCGGGAGGCCTCTACAATGAGCAGTTCTTC
CASSFIAGGLYNEQFF
>many|TRBJ2-5|TRBV7-3|TRBD2
TGTGCCAGCAGCCCGGGGGGATTAGGGGAGACCCAGTACTTC
CASSPGGLGETQYF
>many|TRBJ1-1|TRBV11-2|-
TGTGCCAGCAGCTTAAGAACGGGTCGGGGAGCTTTCTTT
CASSLRTGRGAFF
>-|TRBJ2-1|TRBV7-2|TRBD2
TGTGCCAGCAGACAGACTAGCGGGCCTTCCTACAATGAGCAGTTCTTC
CASRQTSGPSYNEQFF
>few|TRBJ1-5|TRBV7-2|-
TGTGCCAGCAGCCCAGACCTTACAGGGAATCAGCCCCAGCATTTT
CASSPDLTGNQPQHF
>many|TRBJ1-5|TRBV18|-
TGTGCCAGCTCAGCCGCGACAGGCGACTGGAGTCAGCCCCAGCATTTT
CASSAATGDWSQPQHF
>-|TRBJ2-1|TRBV7-2|TRBD1
TGTGCCAGCAGCTTAGTTGGGACAGGGACCTACAATGAGCAGTTCTTC
CASSLVGTGTYNEQFF
>many|TRBJ2-7|TRBV7-2|TRBD1
TGTGCCAGCAGCTTAGCCCGGGACAGGGTCAACGAGCAGTACTTC
CASSLARDRVNEQYF
>-|TRBJ1-6|TRBV7-2|-
TGTGCCAGCAGCTTAGTCCTCAGGGGAGGTTCACCCCTCCACTTT
CASSLVLRGGSPLHF
>few|TRBJ2-5|TRBV7-2|-
TGTGCCAGCAGCTTAGTTCCGGGGCAAGAGACCCAGTACTTC
CASSLVPGQETQYF
>few|TRBJ1-2|TRBV5-4|TRBD1
TGTGCCAGCAGCCCCAAAATGACAGGGGGCGGGTATGGCTACACCTTC
CASSPKMTGGGYGYTF
>many|TRBJ1-5|TRBV12-3/TRBV12-4|-
TGTGCCAGCAGTTTAAGTTCCCGGCCCCATCAGCCCCAGCATTTT
CASSLSSRPHQPQHF